The 5 T cell receptor beta chains given below trace back to one sample, sequenced in a study of metastatic and nonmetastatic thyroid tumors. Every patient was untreated before thyroid surgery. TCRdb re-analyzed the PCR reads using MiXCR. The sample yields about 7,000 clones, 18% seen once. Sequencing used adjacent normal tissue. The receptor source for this set is a male donor with papillary thyroid cancer or a benign thyroid nodule (not recorded which). Some clones in this sample may be carry-over from other donors' samples.

This clone was recorded a few times. The chain joins TRBV20-1 to TRBJ1-5, with TRBD1 matching over 7 bases. V shed 6 bases, J shed 4 bases, and the junction held 6 bases outside the gene matches. Germline-derived CDR1 and CDR2 are DFQATT and SNEGSKA (reference sequence). The CDR3 runs 13 residues. CDR3 DNA sequence: TGCAGTGCAACCTCAGGGGGGAATCAGCCCCAGCATTTT. Amino acid sequence: CSATSGGNQPQHF.

The chain employs TRBV5-1 and TRBJ1-1, with TRBD1 matching 12 bases. This CDR3 contains 17 residues. Germline V gene lookup returns CDR1 SGHRS and CDR2 YFSETQ. V gave up 4 bases and J gave up 4 bases; unmatched junction bases: 11. The CDR3 nucleotides read TGCGCCAGCAGCCTGGGACAGGGGGCCGTTAAAGTCACTGAAGCTTTCTTT. Residues: CASSLGQGAVKVTEAFF.

This chain links TRBV19 with TRBJ1-2; TRBD1 matches 7 bases. Trimming cost V 8 bases and J 4 bases; bases outside gene matches: 10. Per germline, CDR1 LNHDA and CDR2 SQIVND (reference sequence). The CDR3 spans 14 residues. CDR3 coding DNA: TGTGCCAGTGGAGTCCCGGGACAGTTCTATGGCTACACCTTC. As protein: CASGVPGQFYGYTF.

This clone was counted many times. CDR3 in amino acids: CASSYHLTDGATNQPQHF. In DNA form, the CDR3 reads TGTGCCAGCAGCTATCACCTGACAGACGGGGCGACCAATCAGCCCCAGCATTTT. This chain joins TRBV5-4 and TRBJ1-5, with D possibly TRBD1 on 5 matching bases. This CDR3 is 18 amino acids long. The V gene's germline CDR1 is SGHNT and CDR2 YYREEE (reference sequence). Trimming left V 3 bases short and J 3 bases short, with 22 bases between.

This clone was seen more than once but under ten times. The junction shows a germline mismatch at one end, possibly a read error. V is TRBV6-1 and J is TRBJ2-3; TRBD2 agrees at 11 bases. This CDR3 has 17 amino acids. In germline, CDR1 is MNHNS, CDR2 SASEGT. CDR3 region: CASSAHSGRAGRYTHYF. The CDR3 DNA is TGTGCCAGCAGTGCCCATAGCGGGAGGGCCGGGAGGTATACGCATTATTTT.